This T cell receptor (beta chain) originates from a study of molecular identifiers for immune sequencing clone quantification. Study-level findings and limits: The share of molecules held by clones above 20 RNA copies was over 99% in effector cells and under 1% in naive cells.

It was from around 20,000 to 990,000 sorted cells, with 10%, 30% or 50% RNA, that naive CD8 libraries came. A few counts support this clonotype. Its matching antigen is unknown. Germline assignment: CDR1 LNHDA and CDR2 SQIVND (reference sequence). The CDR3 has 20 amino acids. Trimming left V 3 bases short and J 3 bases short, with 29 bases between. One entry per CDR3 protein, called by TCRdb with MiXCR from the PCR reads. Among under 800,000 distinct CDR3 sequences listed, around 25% were seen once. The V and J genes are TRBV19 and TRBJ1-2; perhaps TRBD1 as D (5 bases). What was sequenced was naive CD8+ T cells from blood, with Jurkat cell RNA spiked in. Subset: FACS-sorted CD8+CD4-CCR7+CD45RA+ naive T cells. The sequence derives from a human donor in good health. Some libraries in this study had Jurkat cell RNA spiked in. CDR3 region: CASSMRLSHVHLWGYYGYTF. The CDR3 nucleotides are TGTGCCAGTAGTATGCGGTTGTCACACGTTCATCTCTGGGGCTACTATGGCTACACCTTC.